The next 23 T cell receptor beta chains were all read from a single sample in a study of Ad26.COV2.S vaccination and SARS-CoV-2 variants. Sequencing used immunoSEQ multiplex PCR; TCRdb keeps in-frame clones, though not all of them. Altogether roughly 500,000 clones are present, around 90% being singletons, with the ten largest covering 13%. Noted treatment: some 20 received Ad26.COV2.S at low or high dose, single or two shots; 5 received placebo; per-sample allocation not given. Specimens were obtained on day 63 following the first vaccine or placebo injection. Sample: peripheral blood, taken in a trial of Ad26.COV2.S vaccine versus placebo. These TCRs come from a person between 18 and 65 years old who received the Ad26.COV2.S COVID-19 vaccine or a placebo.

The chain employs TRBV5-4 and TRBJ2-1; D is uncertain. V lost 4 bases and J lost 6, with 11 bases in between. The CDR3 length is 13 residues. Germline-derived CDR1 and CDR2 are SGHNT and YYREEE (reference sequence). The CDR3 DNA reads TGTGCCAGCAGCCCCGGGCCCTTCAATGAGCAGTTCTTC. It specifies CASSPGPFNEQFF.

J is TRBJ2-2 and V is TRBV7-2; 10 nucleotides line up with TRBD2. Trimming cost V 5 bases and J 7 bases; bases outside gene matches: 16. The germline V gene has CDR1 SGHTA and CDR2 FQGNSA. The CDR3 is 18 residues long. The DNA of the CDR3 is TGTGCCAGCAGCCCCGGTGGGCTAGCGGGAGTCTTGGGCGGGGAGCTGTTTTTT. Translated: CASSPGGLAGVLGGELFF.

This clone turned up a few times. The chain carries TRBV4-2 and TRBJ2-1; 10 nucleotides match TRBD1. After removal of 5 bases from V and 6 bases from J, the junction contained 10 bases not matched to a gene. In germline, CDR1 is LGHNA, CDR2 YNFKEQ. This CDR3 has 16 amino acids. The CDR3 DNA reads TGTGCCAGCAGCAAAACCGGGACAGGGGATGTCAATGAGCAGTTCTTC. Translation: CASSKTGTGDVNEQFF.

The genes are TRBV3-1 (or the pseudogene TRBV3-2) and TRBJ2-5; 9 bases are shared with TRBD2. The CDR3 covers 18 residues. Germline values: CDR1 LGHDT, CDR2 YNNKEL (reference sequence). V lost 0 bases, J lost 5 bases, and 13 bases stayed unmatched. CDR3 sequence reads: CASSQDFVSGRMRETQYF. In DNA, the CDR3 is TGTGCCAGCAGCCAAGATTTCGTAAGCGGGAGGATGCGGGAGACCCAGTACTTC.

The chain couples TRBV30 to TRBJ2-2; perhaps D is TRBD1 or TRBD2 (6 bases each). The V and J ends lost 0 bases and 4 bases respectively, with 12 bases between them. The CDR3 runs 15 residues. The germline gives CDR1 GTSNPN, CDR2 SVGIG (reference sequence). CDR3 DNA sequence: TGTGCCTGGAGTGTCGGGGGCGGACTCACCGGGGAGCTGTTTTTT. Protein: CAWSVGGGLTGELFF.

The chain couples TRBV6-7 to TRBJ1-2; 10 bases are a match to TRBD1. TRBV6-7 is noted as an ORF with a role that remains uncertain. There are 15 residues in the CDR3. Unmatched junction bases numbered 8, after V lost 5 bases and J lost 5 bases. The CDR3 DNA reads TGTGCCAGCAGTGACGACAGGGGGCGTCGATATGGCTACACCTTC. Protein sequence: CASSDDRGRRYGYTF.

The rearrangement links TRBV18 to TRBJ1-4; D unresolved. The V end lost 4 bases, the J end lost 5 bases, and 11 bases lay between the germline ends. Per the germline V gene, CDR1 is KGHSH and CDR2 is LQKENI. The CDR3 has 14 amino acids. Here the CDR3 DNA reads TGTGCCAGCTCACGTTCGGCGGGGAATGAAAAACTGTTTTTT. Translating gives CASSRSAGNEKLFF.

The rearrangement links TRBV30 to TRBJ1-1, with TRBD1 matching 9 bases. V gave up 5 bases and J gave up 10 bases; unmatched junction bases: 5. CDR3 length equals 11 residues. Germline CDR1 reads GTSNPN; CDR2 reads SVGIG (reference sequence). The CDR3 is CAWAETGGAFF. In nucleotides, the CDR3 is TGTGCCTGGGCTGAGACAGGGGGAGCTTTCTTT.

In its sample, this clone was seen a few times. The CDR3 region has the DNA TGTGCCAGCAGCCTCTCCCCCCGGTCTAGCACAGATACGCAGTATTTT. Translated, it gives CASSLSPRSSTDTQYF. The rearrangement links TRBV9 to TRBJ2-3; D call uncertain. The germline V gene has CDR1 SGDLS and CDR2 YYNGEE. V lost 4 bases and J lost 0, with 15 bases in between. This CDR3 spans 16 amino acids.

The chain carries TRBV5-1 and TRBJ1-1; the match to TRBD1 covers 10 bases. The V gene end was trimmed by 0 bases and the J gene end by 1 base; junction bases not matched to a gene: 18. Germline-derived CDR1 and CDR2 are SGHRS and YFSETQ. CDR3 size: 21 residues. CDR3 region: CASSLEYRAGRRQGANTEAFF. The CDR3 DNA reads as TGCGCCAGCAGCTTGGAATATCGGGCGGGGAGGAGACAGGGGGCGAACACTGAAGCTTTCTTT.

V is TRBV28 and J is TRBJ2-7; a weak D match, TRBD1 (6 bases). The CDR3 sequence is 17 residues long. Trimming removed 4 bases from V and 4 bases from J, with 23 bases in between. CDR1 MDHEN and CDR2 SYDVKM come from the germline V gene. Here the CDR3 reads CASSSLRQVRSGYEQYF. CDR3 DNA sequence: TGTGCCAGCAGTTCCCTTAGACAGGTGAGAAGTGGGTACGAGCAGTACTTC.

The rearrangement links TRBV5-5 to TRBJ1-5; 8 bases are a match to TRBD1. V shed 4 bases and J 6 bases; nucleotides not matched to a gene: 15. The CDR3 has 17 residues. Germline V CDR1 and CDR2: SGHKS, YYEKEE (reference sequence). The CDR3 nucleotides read TGTGCCAGCAGCGTCGGACAGGGAGGCTATTTGGGTCAGCCCCAGCATTTT. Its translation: CASSVGQGGYLGQPQHF.

The DNA for the CDR3 is TGTGCCAGCAGTGAGGCGGGAGCCCCAGGGCAGTTCTTC. Protein product: CASSEAGAPGQFF. This chain connects TRBV25-1 to TRBJ2-1; 7 bases agree with TRBD2. The length of the CDR3 is 13 residues. Germline loops: CDR1 MGHDK, CDR2 SYGVNS. Trimming removed 3 bases from V and 12 bases from J; junction bases left unmatched: 8.

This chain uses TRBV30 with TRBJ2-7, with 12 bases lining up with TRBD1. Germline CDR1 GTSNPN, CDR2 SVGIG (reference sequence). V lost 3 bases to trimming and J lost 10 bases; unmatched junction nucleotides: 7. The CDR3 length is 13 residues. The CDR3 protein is CAWRSGTGGGQYF. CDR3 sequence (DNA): TGTGCCTGGAGGTCCGGGACAGGGGGCGGTCAGTACTTC.

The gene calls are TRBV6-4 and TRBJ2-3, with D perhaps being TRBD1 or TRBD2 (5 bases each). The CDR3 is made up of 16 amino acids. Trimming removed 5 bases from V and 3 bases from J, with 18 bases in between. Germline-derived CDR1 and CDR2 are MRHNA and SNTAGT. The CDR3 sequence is CASSRGGLQGTDTQYF. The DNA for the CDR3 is TGTGCCAGCAGTCGCGGCGGGCTTCAGGGTACAGATACGCAGTATTTT.

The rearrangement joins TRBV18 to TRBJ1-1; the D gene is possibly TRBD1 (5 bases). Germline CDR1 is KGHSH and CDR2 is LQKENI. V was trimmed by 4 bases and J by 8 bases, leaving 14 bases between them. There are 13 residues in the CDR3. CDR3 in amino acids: CASSRDAGQEAFF. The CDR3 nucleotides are TGTGCCAGCTCACGCGACGCAGGGCAGGAAGCTTTCTTT.

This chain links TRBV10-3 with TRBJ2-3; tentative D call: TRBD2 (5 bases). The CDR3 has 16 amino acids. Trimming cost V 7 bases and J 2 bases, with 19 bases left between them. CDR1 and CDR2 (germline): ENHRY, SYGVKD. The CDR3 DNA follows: TGTGCCATCACCGCTACCGGAGGCGGCTACACAGATACGCAGTATTTT. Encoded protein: CAITATGGGYTDTQYF.

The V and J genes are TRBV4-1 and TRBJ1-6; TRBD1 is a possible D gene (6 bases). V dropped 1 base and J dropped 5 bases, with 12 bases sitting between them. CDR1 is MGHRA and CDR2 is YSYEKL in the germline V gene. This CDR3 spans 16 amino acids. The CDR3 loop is CASSQVGAAHNSPLHF. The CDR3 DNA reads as TGCGCCAGCAGCCAAGTGGGGGCAGCACATAATTCACCCCTCCACTTT.

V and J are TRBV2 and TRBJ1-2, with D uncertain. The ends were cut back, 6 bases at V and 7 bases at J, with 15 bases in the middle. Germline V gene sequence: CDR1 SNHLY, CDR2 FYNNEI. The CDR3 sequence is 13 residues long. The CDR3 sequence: CASRSPRLSGYTF. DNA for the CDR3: TGTGCCAGCAGGAGTCCGCGCCTCTCTGGCTACACCTTC.

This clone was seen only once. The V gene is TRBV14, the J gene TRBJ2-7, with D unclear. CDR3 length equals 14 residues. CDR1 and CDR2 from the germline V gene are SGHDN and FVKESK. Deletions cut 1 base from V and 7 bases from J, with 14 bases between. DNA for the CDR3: TGTGCCAGCAGCCAAGTCCCAGCTCTGGGGGAGCAGTACTTC. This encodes CASSQVPALGEQYF.

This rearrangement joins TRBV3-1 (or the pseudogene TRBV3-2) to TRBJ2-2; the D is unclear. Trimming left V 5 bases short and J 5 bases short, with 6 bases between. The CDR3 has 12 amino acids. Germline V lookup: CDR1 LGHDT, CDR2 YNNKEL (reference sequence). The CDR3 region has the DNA TGTGCCAGCAGCTCCCCGACCGGGGAGCTGTTTTTT. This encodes CASSSPTGELFF.

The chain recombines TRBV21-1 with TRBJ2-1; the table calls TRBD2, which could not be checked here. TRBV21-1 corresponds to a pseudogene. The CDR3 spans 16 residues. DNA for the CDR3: TGTGCCAGCAGCAAAGAACTCAAGGAGGAGTTCAATGAGCAGTTCTTC. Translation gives CASSKELKEEFNEQFF.

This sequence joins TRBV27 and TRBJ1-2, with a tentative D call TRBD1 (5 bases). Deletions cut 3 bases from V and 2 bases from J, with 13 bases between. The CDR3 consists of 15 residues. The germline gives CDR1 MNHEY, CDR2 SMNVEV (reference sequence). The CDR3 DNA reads TGTGCCAGCAGTTTGTTTGCAGGGCAGAACTATGGCTACACCTTC. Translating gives CASSLFAGQNYGYTF.